The 14 T cell receptor beta chains below all came from one sample that was sequenced in a study of blood T cell repertoires in COVID-19. Generated by immunoSEQ multiplex PCR, the TCRdb table keeps only in-frame clones and is missing some. This repertoire shows roughly 80,000 clones, 85% to 90% found once; its top ten account for roughly 15%. Sequencing was performed on peripheral blood. These receptors were taken from a woman aged 70 to 79 with acute or convalescent COVID-19.

This clone was detected once. The rearrangement links TRBV6-5 to TRBJ1-6; D gene unclear. V shed 0 bases and J shed 4 bases, with 7 bases lying between them. The CDR3 has 15 amino acids. Germline CDR1 and CDR2: MNHEY and SVGAGI. The CDR3 DNA is TGTGCCAGCAGTTACTCGAGCGGATATAATTCACCCCTCCACTTT. Residues: CASSYSSGYNSPLHF.

The chain carries TRBV11-2 and TRBJ2-5, with 7 bases lining up with TRBD2. Germline V gene data show CDR1 as SGHAT and CDR2 as FQNNGV. Germline trimming cut 5 bases from V and 7 bases from J; bases unmatched to any gene: 13. The CDR3 totals 15 residues. CDR3 coding DNA: TGTGCCAGCAGCAGTCGCGGGGGTTTTCTTGGGACCCAGTACTTC. Translating it yields CASSSRGGFLGTQYF.

This chain joins TRBV27 and TRBJ2-7, with 10 bases identical to TRBD1. J lost 2 bases, V lost 8 bases, and 9 bases had no gene match. CDR1 and CDR2 from the germline V gene are MNHEY and SMNVEV (reference sequence). The CDR3 totals 15 residues. CDR3 in DNA: TGTGCCAGCTCCTCGACAGGGGGCGCTACCTACGAGCAGTACGTC. It translates to CASSSTGGATYEQYV.

The rearrangement links TRBV14 to TRBJ2-2; no clear D. The CDR3 has 14 residues. CDR1 and CDR2 (germline): SGHDN, FVKESK. V gave up 1 base and J gave up 5 bases, with 8 bases separating them. Written as DNA, the CDR3 is TGTGCCAGCAGCCAAGTAGTTTCTACCGGGGAGCTGTTTTTT. As protein: CASSQVVSTGELFF. Variable domain in full (rest from reference TRBV14 and TRBJ2-2): EAGVTQFPSHSVIEKGQTVTLRCDPISGHDNLYWYRRVMGKEIKFLLHFVKESKQDESGMPNNRFLAERTGGTYSTLKVQPAELEDSGVYFCASSQVVSTGELFFGEGSRLTVL.

The V gene is TRBV5-1, the J gene TRBJ2-5; 12 nucleotides line up with TRBD2. In germline, CDR1 is SGHRS, CDR2 YFSETQ. The CDR3 runs 18 residues. V dropped 4 bases and J dropped 1; count of bases not matched to a gene: 11. CDR3 region: CASSGRLAGEVGQETQYF. The CDR3 coding sequence is TGCGCCAGCAGCGGCCGACTAGCGGGAGAGGTCGGCCAAGAGACCCAGTACTTC. Drawing the rest from reference TRBV5-1 and TRBJ2-5, the complete variable domain is KAGVTQTPRYLIKTRGQQVTLSCSPISGHRSVSWYQQTPGQGLQFLFEYFSETQRNKGNFPGRFSGRQFSNSRSEMNVSTLELGDSALYLCASSGRLAGEVGQETQYFGPGTRLLVL.

The rearrangement uses TRBV6-2 or TRBV6-3 and TRBJ2-1, with 12 bases that match TRBD2. The CDR3 runs to 18 residues. V shed 0 bases and J 6 bases; nucleotides not matched to a gene: 9. Germline-derived CDR1 and CDR2 are MNHEY and SVGEGT. CDR3 residues: CASSYSYLAGGLGNEQFF. The CDR3 nucleotides are TGTGCCAGCAGTTACTCTTACCTAGCGGGGGGGCTAGGCAATGAGCAGTTCTTC.

This clone was counted a single time. The chain employs TRBV28 and TRBJ1-2; 9 bases agree with TRBD1. Germline CDR1 reads MDHEN; CDR2 reads SYDVKM. V dropped 5 bases and J dropped 4; count of bases not matched to a gene: 11. CDR3 length: 16 residues. The CDR3 is CASSTPGQGASYGYTF. CDR3 sequence (DNA): TGTGCCAGCAGTACCCCGGGACAGGGAGCCTCCTATGGCTACACCTTC.

This clone appeared a single time. V is TRBV18 and J is TRBJ2-1; D is unresolved. The V gene lost 1 base and the J gene lost 8 bases, with 15 bases spanning the gap. The CDR3 length is 15 residues. Germline CDR1 KGHSH, CDR2 LQKENI. The CDR3 reads CASSPRLPRSDEQFF. CDR3 nucleotides: TGTGCCAGCTCACCACGTCTTCCCCGGAGCGATGAGCAGTTCTTC.

The V call is TRBV9, the J call TRBJ2-1, with 7 positions matching TRBD2. Trimming removed 2 bases from V and 7 bases from J; junction bases left unmatched: 9. Germline values: CDR1 SGDLS, CDR2 YYNGEE. The CDR3 contains 15 residues. CDR3 sequence: CASSVAAGELNEQFF. The CDR3, as DNA: TGTGCCAGCAGCGTCGCCGCGGGAGAACTGAATGAGCAGTTCTTC.

The rearrangement joins TRBV19 to TRBJ1-1; 7 nucleotides align to TRBD1. The CDR3 contains 15 residues. V shed 7 bases and J 0 bases; nucleotides not matched to a gene: 8. Germline loops: CDR1 LNHDA, CDR2 SQIVND (reference sequence). The DNA of the CDR3 is TGTGCCAGTACCCATGGGACAGAAATGAACACTGAAGCTTTCTTT. The encoded protein is CASTHGTEMNTEAFF.

The CDR3 loop reads CASSQASPGEPSGNTIYF. For the CDR3, the DNA is TGCGCCAGCAGCCAAGCCAGTCCTGGAGAACCCTCTGGAAACACCATATATTTT. The chain has TRBV4-1 and TRBJ1-3, with D hard to call. The CDR3 runs 18 residues. V was clipped by 1 base and J by 0 bases, with 16 bases between them. Germline V gives CDR1 MGHRA, CDR2 YSYEKL.

The chain uses TRBV5-8 and TRBJ2-1, with D unclear. This CDR3 spans 11 amino acids. V was pared by 5 bases and J by 6 bases, with 6 bases between. Germline-derived CDR1 and CDR2 are SGHTS and YDEGEE. The CDR3 is CASSYSNEQFF. Here the CDR3 DNA reads TGTGCCAGCAGTTACAGCAATGAGCAGTTCTTC.

The chain is built from TRBV7-8 and TRBJ2-3, with 7 bases lining up with TRBD2. V gave up 6 bases and J gave up 3 bases; unmatched junction bases: 9. The CDR3 totals 15 residues. Germline CDR1 reads SGHVS; CDR2 reads FQNEAQ. Here the CDR3 DNA reads TGTGCCAGCAGATCACCGGGACTACGGACAGATACGCAGTATTTT. It specifies CASRSPGLRTDTQYF.

V and J are TRBV3-1 (or the pseudogene TRBV3-2) and TRBJ2-1, with 9 bases fitting TRBD1. With 1 base clipped from V and 6 bases from J, the junction kept 7 bases outside the gene matches. The germline V gene encodes CDR1 LGHDT and CDR2 YNNKEL (reference sequence). This CDR3 has 16 amino acids. The CDR3: CASSQASGQGGNEQFF. In DNA, the CDR3 is TGTGCCAGCAGCCAAGCTTCGGGACAGGGAGGCAATGAGCAGTTCTTC.